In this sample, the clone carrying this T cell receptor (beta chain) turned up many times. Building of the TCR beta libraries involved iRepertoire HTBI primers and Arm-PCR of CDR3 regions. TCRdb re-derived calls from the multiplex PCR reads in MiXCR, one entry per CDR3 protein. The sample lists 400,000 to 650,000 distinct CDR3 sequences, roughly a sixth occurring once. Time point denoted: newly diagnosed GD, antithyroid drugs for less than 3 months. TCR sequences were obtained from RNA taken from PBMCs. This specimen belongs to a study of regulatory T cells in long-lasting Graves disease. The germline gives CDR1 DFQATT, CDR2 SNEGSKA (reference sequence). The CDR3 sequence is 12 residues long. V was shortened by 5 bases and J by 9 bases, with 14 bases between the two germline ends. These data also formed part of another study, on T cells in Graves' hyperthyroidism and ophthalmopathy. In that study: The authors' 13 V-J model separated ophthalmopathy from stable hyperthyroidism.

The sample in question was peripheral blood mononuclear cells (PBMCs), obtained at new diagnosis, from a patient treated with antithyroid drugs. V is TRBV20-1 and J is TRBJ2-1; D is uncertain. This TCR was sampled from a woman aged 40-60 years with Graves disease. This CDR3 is CSAPLERGEQFF. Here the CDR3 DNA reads TGCAGTGCTCCACTTGAGCGTGGTGAGCAGTTCTTC.